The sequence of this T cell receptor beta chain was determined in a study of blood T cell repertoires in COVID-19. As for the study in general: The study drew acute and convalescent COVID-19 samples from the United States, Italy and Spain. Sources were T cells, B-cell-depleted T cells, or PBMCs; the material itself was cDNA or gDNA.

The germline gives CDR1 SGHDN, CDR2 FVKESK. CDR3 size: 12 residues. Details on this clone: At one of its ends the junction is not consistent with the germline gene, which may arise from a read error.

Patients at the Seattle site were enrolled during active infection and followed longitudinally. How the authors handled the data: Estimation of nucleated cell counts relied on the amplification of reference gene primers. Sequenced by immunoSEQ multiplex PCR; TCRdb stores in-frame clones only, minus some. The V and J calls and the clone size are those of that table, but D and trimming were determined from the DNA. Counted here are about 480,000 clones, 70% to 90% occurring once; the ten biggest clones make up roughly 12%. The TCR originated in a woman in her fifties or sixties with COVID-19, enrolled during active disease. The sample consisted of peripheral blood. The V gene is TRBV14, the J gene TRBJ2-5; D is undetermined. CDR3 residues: CASSQDGVQQNF. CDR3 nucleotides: TGTGCCAGCAGCCAAGACGGCGTACAACAGAACTTC.